This T cell receptor (beta chain) emerged from a study of shared clonotypes between healthy human individuals. Across the study: CD4 naive and CD4 memory each took three plates per donor, while CD8 naive took two and CD8 memory one. Study-level results: Non-shared clonotypes displayed generation probabilities falling below those of clonotypes present in all four donors. What limited the represented genetic and exposure-history diversity was the small number of donors. The authors expected sequencing depth to affect clonotype sharing among donors.

Naive CD8 cells comprised CD45RO-negative, CCR7-positively selected cells, excluding terminally differentiated effector memory CD45RA+ cells. Measured with immunoSEQ multiplex PCR; TCRdb has only the in-frame clones, and not every one. The table records hundreds of thousands of clones, about 96% of them present only once. In its sample, this clone was seen once. No antigen is known for it. The receptor's source is a woman aged 25 to 39 in good health. Input material: naive CD8+ T cells sorted from blood.

CDR3 sequence reads: CASSQEPASSYNEQFF. The CDR3 bases are TGCGCCAGCAGCCAAGAACCCGCGAGCTCCTACAATGAGCAGTTCTTC. The chain has TRBV4-1 and TRBJ2-1; D is unresolved. Per germline, CDR1 MGHRA and CDR2 YSYEKL. This CDR3 is built from 16 residues. V was cut by 0 bases and J by 0 bases, with 9 bases left in between.